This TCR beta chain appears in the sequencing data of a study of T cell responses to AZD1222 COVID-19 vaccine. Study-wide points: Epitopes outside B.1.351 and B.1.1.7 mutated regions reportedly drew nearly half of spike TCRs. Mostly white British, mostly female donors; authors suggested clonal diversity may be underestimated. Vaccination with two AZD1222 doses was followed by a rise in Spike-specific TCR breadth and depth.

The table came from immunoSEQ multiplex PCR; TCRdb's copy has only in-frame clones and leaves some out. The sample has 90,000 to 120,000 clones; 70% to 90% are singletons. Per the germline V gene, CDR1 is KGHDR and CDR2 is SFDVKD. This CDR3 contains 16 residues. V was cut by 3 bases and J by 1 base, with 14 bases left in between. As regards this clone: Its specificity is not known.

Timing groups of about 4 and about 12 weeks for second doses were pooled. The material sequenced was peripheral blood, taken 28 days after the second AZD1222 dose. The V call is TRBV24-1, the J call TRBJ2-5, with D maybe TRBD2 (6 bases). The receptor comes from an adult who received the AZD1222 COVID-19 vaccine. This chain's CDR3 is CATSDPFRGSQETQYF. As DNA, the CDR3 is TGTGCCACCAGTGATCCCTTCCGGGGGAGCCAAGAGACCCAGTACTTC.